The entry below gives a single T cell receptor beta chain sequence along with its context. This entry comes from a study of blood T cell repertoires in COVID-19. Study-wide context: Sites across the United States, Italy and Spain contributed samples from acute and convalescent COVID-19.

Participant ages covered about 18 to 90 years across 24 US areas. The junction had 8 bases not matched to a gene; V was cut back by 3 bases and J by 2 bases. This CDR3 is 16 amino acids long. Germline V CDR1 and CDR2: SGDLS, YYNGEE. In the authors' methods: Reference gene primer amplification in the assay estimated nucleated cell counts. Here immunoSEQ multiplex PCR was the method, and the copy in TCRdb shows in-frame clones only, minus some. Clone size and the V and J calls come from that table; the DNA yielded D and trimming. The sample has 150,000 to 200,000 clones; 75% to 85% are singletons. The V gene is TRBV9, the J gene TRBJ2-3; the match to TRBD2 covers 8 bases. The TCR comes from a man aged 40-49 years who had recovered from COVID-19. Material: PBMCs or T cells enriched from blood (not recorded which). The chain's CDR3 is CASSASQRGNTDTQYF. The CDR3 bases are TGTGCCAGCAGCGCCAGCCAGCGGGGGAACACAGATACGCAGTATTTT.